These T cell receptor beta chains were read from a single sample in a study of OX40 agonist ivuxolimab in advanced cancers. Assay used: immunoSEQ multiplex PCR; TCRdb lists only in-frame clones, some missing. This repertoire shows about 48,000 clones, approximately 88% found once; its top ten account for 0.9% to 1.2%. The sample consisted of CD4+ or CD8+ T cells sorted from blood, taken in a trial of the OX40 agonist ivuxolimab. Receptors originate from an adult with an advanced solid tumor such as melanoma, head and neck, liver or kidney cancer. Each CDR3 is given with its conserved first and last residue. Fields, in order: J gene, D gene, clone size, V gene, CDR3 protein, CDR3 DNA. A D gene is named only where the DNA matches it firmly. Only part of the rows carry a size: once, few, many, or a class if the clone is expanded.

j_call: TRBJ1-2; d_call: .; clone_size: .; v_call: TRBV7-2; cdr3_aa: CASSLVTGDNGYTF; cdr3_nt: TGTGCCAGCAGCTTAGTCACCGGGGACAATGGCTACACCTTC
j_call: TRBJ2-7; d_call: .; clone_size: .; v_call: TRBV7-2; cdr3_aa: CASSFKVGEQYF; cdr3_nt: TGTGCCAGCAGCTTTAAGGTCGGAGAGCAGTACTTC
j_call: TRBJ2-3; d_call: .; clone_size: few; v_call: TRBV19; cdr3_aa: CASRGGSDTQYF; cdr3_nt: TGTGCCTCACGAGGGGGGTCAGATACGCAGTATTTT
j_call: TRBJ2-3; d_call: .; clone_size: .; v_call: TRBV6-1; cdr3_aa: CASSERAGHYTDTQYF; cdr3_nt: TGTGCCAGCAGCGAACGGGCGGGGCATTACACAGATACGCAGTATTTT
j_call: TRBJ2-7; d_call: .; clone_size: .; v_call: TRBV19; cdr3_aa: CASSMDLRSYEQYF; cdr3_nt: TGTGCCAGTAGTATGGACCTACGTTCCTACGAGCAGTACTTC
j_call: TRBJ2-3; d_call: TRBD1; clone_size: .; v_call: TRBV9; cdr3_aa: CASSGDRVDTQYF; cdr3_nt: TGTGCCAGCAGCGGGGACAGAGTAGATACGCAGTATTTT
j_call: TRBJ1-4; d_call: .; clone_size: .; v_call: TRBV6-5; cdr3_aa: CASYLEATNEKLFF; cdr3_nt: TGTGCCAGCTATTTGGAGGCAACTAATGAAAAACTGTTTTTT
j_call: TRBJ2-3; d_call: .; clone_size: .; v_call: TRBV28; cdr3_aa: CASSSGDTQYF; cdr3_nt: TGTGCCAGCAGTTCCGGAGATACGCAGTATTTT
j_call: TRBJ1-4; d_call: .; clone_size: .; v_call: TRBV29-1; cdr3_aa: CSVWTEKLFF; cdr3_nt: TGCAGCGTTTGGACGGAAAAACTGTTTTTT
j_call: TRBJ2-7; d_call: TRBD2; clone_size: .; v_call: TRBV11-2; cdr3_aa: CASSLLSGRAGEQYF; cdr3_nt: TGTGCCAGCAGCCTCCTTAGCGGGAGGGCTGGAGAGCAGTACTTC